This entry is about one T cell receptor beta chain. The sample originates from a study of blood T cell repertoires in COVID-19. Study in general: Sample material is recorded as cDNA or gDNA derived from T cells, B-cell-depleted T cells, or PBMCs.

The CDR3 spans 14 residues. Trimming left V 6 bases short and J 0 bases short, with 11 bases between. Germline V gene sequence: CDR1 MNHEY, CDR2 SMNVEV (reference sequence). Profiling relied on immunoSEQ multiplex PCR, and the TCRdb table lists in-frame clones only, not all of them. The profile shows fewer than 500,000 clones, roughly 90% of them singletons. Cohorts were based on clinical histories the participants reported. Two negative PCRs, clearance, or symptom resolution had been documented for recovered Cohort 3 donors. The clonotype comes from a woman younger than 30 who had recovered from COVID-19. Sequencing was done on a sample of PBMCs or T cells enriched from blood (not recorded which). V usage is TRBV27 and J usage is TRBJ1-1; a weak D match, TRBD1 (5 bases). CDR3: CASSRRGLNTEAFF. As DNA, the CDR3 is TGTGCCAGCAGCCGGAGGGGTTTGAACACTGAAGCTTTCTTT.